This TCR beta chain was sequenced in a study of blood T cell repertoires in COVID-19. From germline, CDR1 is MNHEY and CDR2 SMNVEV (reference sequence). This CDR3 spans 15 amino acids. The V segment lost 4 bases and the J segment 5 bases; nucleotides outside the gene matches: 10. Original handling: For nucleated cells, counts were estimated from reference gene primer amplification. The assay was immunoSEQ multiplex PCR, and TCRdb's table has in-frame clones only and misses some. V, J and clone size derive from that table, while D and trimming were established from the DNA sequence. The sample contains tens of thousands of clones, approximately 82% of which appear only once.

Source material: peripheral blood. This chain joins TRBV27 and TRBJ2-7; 8 nucleotides align to TRBD1. This TCR derives from a man between 60 and 75 years old with acute or convalescent COVID-19. CDR3 bases: TGTGCCAGCAGTTCCCCTGACAGGGGTATCCACGAGCAGTACTTC. It codes for CASSSPDRGIHEQYF.